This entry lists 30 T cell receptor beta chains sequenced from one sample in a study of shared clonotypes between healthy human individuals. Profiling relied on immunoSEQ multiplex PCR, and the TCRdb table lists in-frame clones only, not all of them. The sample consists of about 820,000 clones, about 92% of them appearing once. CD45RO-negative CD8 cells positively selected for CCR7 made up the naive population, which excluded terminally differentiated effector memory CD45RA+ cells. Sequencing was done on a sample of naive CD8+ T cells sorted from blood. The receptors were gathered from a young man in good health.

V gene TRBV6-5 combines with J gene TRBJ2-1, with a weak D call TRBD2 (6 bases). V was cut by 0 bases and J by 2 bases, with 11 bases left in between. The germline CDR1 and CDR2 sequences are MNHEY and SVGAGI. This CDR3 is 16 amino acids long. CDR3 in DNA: TGTGCCAGCAGTTACTCGTCCGGGAGACCCTACAATGAGCAGTTCTTC. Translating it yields CASSYSSGRPYNEQFF.

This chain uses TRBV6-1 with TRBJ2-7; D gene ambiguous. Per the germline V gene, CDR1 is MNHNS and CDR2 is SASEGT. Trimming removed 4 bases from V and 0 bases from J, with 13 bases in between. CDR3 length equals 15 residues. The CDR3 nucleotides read TGTGCCAGCAGTGTCTATCACAGAAGCTCCTACGAGCAGTACTTC. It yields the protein CASSVYHRSSYEQYF.

CDR3 region: CASSAWGGETQYF. The CDR3 bases are TGTGCCAGCAGCGCGTGGGGAGGTGAGACCCAGTACTTC. V and J are TRBV9 and TRBJ2-5; TRBD2 is a possible D gene (6 bases). The germline V gene has CDR1 SGDLS and CDR2 YYNGEE. Trimming cost V 3 bases and J 5 bases, with 11 bases left between them. The CDR3 has 13 residues.

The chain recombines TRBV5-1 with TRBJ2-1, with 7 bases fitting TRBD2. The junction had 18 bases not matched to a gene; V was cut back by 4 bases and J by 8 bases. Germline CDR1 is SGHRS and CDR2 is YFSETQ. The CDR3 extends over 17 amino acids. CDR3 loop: CASSGGVESSSNHEQFF. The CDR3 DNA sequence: TGCGCCAGCAGCGGGGGGGTAGAATCGTCGTCGAATCATGAGCAGTTCTTC.

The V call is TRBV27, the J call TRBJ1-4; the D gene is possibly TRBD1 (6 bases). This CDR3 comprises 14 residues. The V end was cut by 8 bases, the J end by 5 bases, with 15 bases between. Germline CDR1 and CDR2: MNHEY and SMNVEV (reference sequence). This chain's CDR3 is CASGRGGTNEKLFF. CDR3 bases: TGTGCCAGCGGCCGAGGGGGGACAAATGAAAAACTGTTTTTT. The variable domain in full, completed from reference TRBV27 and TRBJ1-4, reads EAQVTQNPRYLITVTGKKLTVTCSQNMNHEYMSWYRQDPGLGLRQIYYSMNVEVTDKGDVPEGYKVSRKEKRNFPLILESPSPNQTSLYFCASGRGGTNEKLFFGSGTQLSVL.

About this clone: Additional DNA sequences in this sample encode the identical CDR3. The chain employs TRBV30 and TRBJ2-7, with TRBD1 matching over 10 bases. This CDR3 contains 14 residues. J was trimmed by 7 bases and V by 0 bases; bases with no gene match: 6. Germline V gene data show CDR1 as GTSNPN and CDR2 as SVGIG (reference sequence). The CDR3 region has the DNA TGTGCCTGGAGTGTTGGGACAGGGGTTGGGGAGCAGTACTTC. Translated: CAWSVGTGVGEQYF.

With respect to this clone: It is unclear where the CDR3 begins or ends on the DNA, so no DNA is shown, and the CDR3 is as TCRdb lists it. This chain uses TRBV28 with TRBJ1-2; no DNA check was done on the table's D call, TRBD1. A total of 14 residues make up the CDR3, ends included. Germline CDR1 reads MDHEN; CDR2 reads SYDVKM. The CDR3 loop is CASSFGEGAYGYTF.

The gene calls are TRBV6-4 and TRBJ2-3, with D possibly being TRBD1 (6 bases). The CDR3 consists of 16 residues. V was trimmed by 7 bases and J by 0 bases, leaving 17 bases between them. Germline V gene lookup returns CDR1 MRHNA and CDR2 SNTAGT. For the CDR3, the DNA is TGTGCCAGCAAGATCACCGGGACATCTAGCACAGATACGCAGTATTTT. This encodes CASKITGTSSTDTQYF.

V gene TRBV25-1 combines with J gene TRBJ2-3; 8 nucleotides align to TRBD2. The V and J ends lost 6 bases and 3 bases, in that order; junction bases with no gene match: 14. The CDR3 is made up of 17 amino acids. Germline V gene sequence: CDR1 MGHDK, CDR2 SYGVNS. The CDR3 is CASRKAGVRSQTDTQYF. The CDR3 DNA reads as TGTGCCAGCAGGAAAGCGGGAGTGAGATCACAGACAGATACGCAGTATTTT.

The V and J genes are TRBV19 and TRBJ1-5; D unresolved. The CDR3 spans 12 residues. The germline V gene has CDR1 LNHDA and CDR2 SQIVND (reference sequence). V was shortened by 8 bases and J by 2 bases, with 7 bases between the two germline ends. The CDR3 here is CASGPGNQPQHF. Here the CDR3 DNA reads TGTGCCAGTGGCCCTGGCAATCAGCCCCAGCATTTT.

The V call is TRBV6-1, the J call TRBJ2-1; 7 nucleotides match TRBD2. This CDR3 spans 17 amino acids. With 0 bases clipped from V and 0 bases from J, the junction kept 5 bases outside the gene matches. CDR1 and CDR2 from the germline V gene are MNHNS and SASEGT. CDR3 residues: CASSEALRGGSYNEQFF. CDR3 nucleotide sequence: TGTGCCAGCAGTGAAGCGTTGCGCGGGGGCTCCTACAATGAGCAGTTCTTC.

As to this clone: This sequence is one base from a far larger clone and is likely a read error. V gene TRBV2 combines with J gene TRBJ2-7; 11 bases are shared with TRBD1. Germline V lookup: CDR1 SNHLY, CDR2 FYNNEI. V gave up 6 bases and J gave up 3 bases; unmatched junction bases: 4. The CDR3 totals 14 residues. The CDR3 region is CASRPGTGGYEQYF. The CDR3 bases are TGTGCCAGCAGGCCCGGGACAGGGGGCTACGAGCAGTACTTC.

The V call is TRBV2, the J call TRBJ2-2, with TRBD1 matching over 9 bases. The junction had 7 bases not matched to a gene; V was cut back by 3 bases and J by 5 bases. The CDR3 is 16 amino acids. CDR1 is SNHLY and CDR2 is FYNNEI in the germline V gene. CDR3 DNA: TGTGCCAGCAGTGAGGTGGACAGGGGTCATACCGGGGAGCTGTTTTTT. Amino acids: CASSEVDRGHTGELFF.

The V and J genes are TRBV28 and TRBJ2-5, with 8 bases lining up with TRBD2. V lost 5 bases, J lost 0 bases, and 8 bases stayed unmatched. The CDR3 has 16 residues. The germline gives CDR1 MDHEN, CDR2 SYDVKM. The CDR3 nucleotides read TGTGCCAGCAGTCGCAGGCGGGGGGCTTACCAAGAGACCCAGTACTTC. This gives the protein CASSRRRGAYQETQYF.

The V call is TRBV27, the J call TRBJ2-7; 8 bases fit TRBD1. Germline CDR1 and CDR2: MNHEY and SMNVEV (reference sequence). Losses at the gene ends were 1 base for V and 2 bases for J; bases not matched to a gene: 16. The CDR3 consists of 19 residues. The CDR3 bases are TGTGCCAGCAGTTTATACCCACTAAGGACAGGGATTGTTCCCTACGAGCAGTACTTC. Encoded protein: CASSLYPLRTGIVPYEQYF.

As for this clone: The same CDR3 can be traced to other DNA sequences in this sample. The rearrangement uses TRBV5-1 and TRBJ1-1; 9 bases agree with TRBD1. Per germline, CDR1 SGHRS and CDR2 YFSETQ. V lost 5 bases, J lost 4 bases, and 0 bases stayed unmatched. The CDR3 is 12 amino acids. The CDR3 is CASRTGGTEAFF. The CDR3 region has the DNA TGCGCCAGCAGGACAGGGGGCACTGAAGCTTTCTTT.

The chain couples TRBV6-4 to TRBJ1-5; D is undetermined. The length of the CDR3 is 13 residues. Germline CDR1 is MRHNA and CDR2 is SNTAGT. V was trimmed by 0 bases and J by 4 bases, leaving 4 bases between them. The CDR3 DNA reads TGTGCCAGCAGTGACTCTTTTAATCAGCCCCAGCATTTT. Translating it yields CASSDSFNQPQHF.

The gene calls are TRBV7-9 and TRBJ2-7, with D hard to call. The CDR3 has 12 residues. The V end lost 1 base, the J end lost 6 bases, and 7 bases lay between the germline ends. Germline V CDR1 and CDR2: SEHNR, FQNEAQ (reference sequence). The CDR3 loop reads CASSLDRFEQYF. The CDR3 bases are TGTGCCAGCAGCTTAGACCGCTTCGAGCAGTACTTC.

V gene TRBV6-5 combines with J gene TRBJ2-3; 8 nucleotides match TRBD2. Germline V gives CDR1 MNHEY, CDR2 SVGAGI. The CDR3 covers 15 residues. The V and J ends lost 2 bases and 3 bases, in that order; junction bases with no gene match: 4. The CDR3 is CASSYRPSGTDTQYF. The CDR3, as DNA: TGTGCCAGCAGTTACAGGCCTAGCGGGACAGATACGCAGTATTTT.

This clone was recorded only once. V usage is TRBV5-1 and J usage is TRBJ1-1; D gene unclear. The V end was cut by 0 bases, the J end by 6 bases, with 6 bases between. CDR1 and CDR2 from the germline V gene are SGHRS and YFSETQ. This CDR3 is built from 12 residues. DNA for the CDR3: TGCGCCAGCAGCTTGGCGGGTCCTGAAGCTTTCTTT. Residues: CASSLAGPEAFF.

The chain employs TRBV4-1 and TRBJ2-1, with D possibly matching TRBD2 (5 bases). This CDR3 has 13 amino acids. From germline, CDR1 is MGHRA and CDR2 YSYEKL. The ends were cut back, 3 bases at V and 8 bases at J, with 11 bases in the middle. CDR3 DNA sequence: TGCGCCAGCAGCCAGACCGTCGGGGATGAGCAGTTCTTC. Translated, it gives CASSQTVGDEQFF.

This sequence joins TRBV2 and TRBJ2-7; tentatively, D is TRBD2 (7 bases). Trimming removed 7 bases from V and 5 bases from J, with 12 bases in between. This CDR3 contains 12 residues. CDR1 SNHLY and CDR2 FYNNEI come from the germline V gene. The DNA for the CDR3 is TGTGCCAGCACGGGGGGCATCAACGAGCAGTACTTC. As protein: CASTGGINEQYF.

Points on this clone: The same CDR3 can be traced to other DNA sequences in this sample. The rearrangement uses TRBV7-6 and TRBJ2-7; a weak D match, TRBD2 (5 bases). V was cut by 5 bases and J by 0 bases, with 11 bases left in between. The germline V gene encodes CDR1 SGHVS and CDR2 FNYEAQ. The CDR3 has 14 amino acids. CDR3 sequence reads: CASSPRDSSYEQYF. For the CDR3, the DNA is TGTGCCAGCAGCCCTCGGGATAGCTCCTACGAGCAGTACTTC.

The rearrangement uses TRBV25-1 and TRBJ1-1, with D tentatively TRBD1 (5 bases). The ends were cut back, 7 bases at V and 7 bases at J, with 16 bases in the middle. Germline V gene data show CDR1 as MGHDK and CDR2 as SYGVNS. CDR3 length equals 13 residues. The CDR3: CASNLGGVGEAFF. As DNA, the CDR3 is TGTGCCAGCAACCTTGGGGGGGTAGGTGAAGCTTTCTTT.

The CDR3 coding sequence is TGTGCCAGCACTCAAGGGGCCGGGGAGCTGTTTTTT. This encodes CASTQGAGELFF. This chain links TRBV7-6 with TRBJ2-2, with D possibly matching TRBD1 (5 bases). CDR1 and CDR2 from the germline V gene are SGHVS and FNYEAQ. V was pared by 7 bases and J by 6 bases, with 9 bases between. CDR3 length equals 12 residues.

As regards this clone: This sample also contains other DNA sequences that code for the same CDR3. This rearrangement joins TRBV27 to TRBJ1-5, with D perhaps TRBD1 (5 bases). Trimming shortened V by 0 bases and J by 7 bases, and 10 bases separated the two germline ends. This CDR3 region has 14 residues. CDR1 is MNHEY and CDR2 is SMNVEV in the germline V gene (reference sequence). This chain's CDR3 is CASSLSRVGQPQHF. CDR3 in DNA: TGTGCCAGCAGTTTATCCAGGGTTGGACAGCCCCAGCATTTT.

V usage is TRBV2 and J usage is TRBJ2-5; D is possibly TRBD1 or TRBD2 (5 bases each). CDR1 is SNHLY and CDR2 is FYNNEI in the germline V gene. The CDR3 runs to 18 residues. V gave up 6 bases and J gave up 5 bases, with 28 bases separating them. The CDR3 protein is CASSFVSSGTAARETQYF. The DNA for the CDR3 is TGTGCCAGCAGCTTTGTATCTTCCGGGACCGCGGCCCGGGAGACCCAGTACTTC.

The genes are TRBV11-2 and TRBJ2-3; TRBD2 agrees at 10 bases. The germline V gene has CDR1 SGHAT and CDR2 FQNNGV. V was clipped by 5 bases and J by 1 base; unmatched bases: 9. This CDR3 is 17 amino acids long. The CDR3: CASSPGLAALGTDTQYF. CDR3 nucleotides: TGTGCCAGCAGCCCCGGACTAGCGGCCCTAGGCACAGATACGCAGTATTTT.

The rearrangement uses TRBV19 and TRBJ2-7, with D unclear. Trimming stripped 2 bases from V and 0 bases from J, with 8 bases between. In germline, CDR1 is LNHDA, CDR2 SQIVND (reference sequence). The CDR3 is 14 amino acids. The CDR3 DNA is TGTGCCAGTAGTATACGCAGCGTCTCCTACGAGCAGTACTTC. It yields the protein CASSIRSVSYEQYF.

The CDR3 DNA reads TGCGCCAGCAGTGGTTTAGGTCAGGGCAATCAGCCCCAGCATTTT. Translated, it gives CASSGLGQGNQPQHF. The genes are TRBV10-2 and TRBJ1-5, with no clear D. The CDR3 is 15 amino acids. V was trimmed by 4 bases and J by 2 bases, leaving 12 bases between them. CDR1 and CDR2 from the germline V gene are WSHSY and SAAADI.